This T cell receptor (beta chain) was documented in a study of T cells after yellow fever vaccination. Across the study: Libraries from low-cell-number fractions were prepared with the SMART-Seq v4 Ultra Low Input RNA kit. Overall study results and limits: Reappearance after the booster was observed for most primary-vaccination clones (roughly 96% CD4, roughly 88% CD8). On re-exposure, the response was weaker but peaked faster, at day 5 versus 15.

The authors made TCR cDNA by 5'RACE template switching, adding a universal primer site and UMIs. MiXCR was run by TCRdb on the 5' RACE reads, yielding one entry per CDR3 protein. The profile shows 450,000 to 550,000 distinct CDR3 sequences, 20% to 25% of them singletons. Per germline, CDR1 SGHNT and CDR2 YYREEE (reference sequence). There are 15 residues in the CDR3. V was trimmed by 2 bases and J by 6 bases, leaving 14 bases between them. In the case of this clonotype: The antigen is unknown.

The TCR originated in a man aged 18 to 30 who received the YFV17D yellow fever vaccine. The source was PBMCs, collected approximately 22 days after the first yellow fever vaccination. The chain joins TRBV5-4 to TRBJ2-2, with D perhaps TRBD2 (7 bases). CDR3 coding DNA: TGTGCCAGCAGCTTCGGGGGGCCTGGGGCCGGGGAGCTGTTTTTT. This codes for CASSFGGPGAGELFF.